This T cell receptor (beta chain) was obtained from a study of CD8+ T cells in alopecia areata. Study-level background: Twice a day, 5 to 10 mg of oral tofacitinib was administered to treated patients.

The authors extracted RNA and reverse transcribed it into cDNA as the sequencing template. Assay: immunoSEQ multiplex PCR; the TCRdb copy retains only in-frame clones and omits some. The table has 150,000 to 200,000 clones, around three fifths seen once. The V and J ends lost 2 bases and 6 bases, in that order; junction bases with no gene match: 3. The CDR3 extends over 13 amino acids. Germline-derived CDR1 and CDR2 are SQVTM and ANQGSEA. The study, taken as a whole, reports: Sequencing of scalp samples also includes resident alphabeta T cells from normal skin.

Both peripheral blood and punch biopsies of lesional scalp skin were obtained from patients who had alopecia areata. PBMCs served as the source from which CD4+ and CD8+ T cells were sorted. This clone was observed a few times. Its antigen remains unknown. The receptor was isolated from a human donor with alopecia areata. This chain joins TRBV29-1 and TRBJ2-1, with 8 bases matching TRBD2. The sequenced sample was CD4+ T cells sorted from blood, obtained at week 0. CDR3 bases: TGCAGCGTTGAACCGGGGGGGGTCAATGAGCAGTTCTTC. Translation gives CSVEPGGVNEQFF.